This note documents a single T cell receptor (beta chain) sequence. This clone's antigen is unknown. It has no much larger one-base neighbor in the sample; base qualities were not kept. This entry belongs to a study of a mutant IDH1 vaccine in newly diagnosed glioma (dated by TCRdb to 2020 to 2023). Regarding the complete study: In the chemotherapy-containing groups, vaccination started alongside temozolomide cycles, whereas in patients who had radiotherapy alone it started 4-6 weeks after radiotherapy. The roughly 33 treated patients were roughly 62% male and around 40% female, with a mean age of around 40 years. Prior to enrollment, patients had been given standard therapy consisting of radiotherapy alone, temozolomide alone, or radiochemotherapy with temozolomide, with the combination given to most patients. The week-35 safety follow-up was designated visit V12, and the week-47 end of study was designated visit V13. Peripheral blood was drawn at six visits: V03 (baseline), V05, V07, V10, V12 and V13. For exploratory analyses, longitudinal TCRB deep sequencing was carried out in 25 to 30 treated patients wherever samples were available. Broad study findings and their caveats: Changes in the top peripheral T cell clonotypes picked up by TCRB sequencing did not appear to be linked to pseudoprogression. It was noted by the authors that analyses of patient blood samples could not be reproduced owing to sample limitations. Availability determined which PBMC samples were chosen for TCRB deep sequencing. Across multiple MHC alleles, vaccine-induced immune responses were seen in 85% to 95% of patients.

The time point label corresponds to: week 35, safety follow-up. A 20-mer mutant IDH1 peptide at 300 micrograms in Montanide made up each vaccine dose, which was injected subcutaneously together with topical imiquimod. Patients received eight vaccinations in weeks 1, 3, 5, 7, 11, 15, 19 and 23, corresponding to visits V03 through V10. The donors had newly diagnosed IDH1-mutant astrocytomas of WHO grade 3 or 4 that showed loss of nuclear ATRX. The samples were drawn from NOA16, a multicentre, single-arm, open-label phase I trial in Germany that tested a mutant IDH1 peptide vaccine in humans for the first time. Genomic DNA for TCRB sequencing was extracted from EDTA blood using the DNeasy Blood and Tissue Kit. The library was generated by the immunoSEQ multiplex PCR assay. Following the manufacturer's protocol, the hsTCRB Kit was used to amplify rearranged TCR beta chain sequences. Sequencing of TCRB libraries was carried out on an Illumina MiSeq. Processing in the source paper ran as follows. Demultiplexing, trimming and gene mapping were performed with the kit vendor's proprietary platform. TCRdb carries this immuneACCESS record with in-frame sequences only. Its versions omit some clonotypes, under half of them owing to an unresolved V gene in the studies checked, with the rest unexplained. The V and J calls and clone size were taken over from that table, and D and trimming were inferred from the DNA. Counted in this sample were tens of thousands of clones; 85% to 95% of them appeared once. Approximately 2.5% of the sample belongs to the ten largest clones.

According to the germline V gene, CDR1 reads SNHLY and CDR2 reads FYNNEI. The CDR3 measures 14 amino acids from cysteine to phenylalanine. This entry keeps only the CDR3 DNA: 42 bases, framed from base 1. Ends trimmed: V by 6 bases, J by 1 base; bases unmatched to a gene: 0. This receptor was identified in a man aged 45-60 years with glioma. Sequences were derived from PBMCs, sampled from a glioma patient whose treatment included an IDH1 peptide vaccine. The chain uses TRBV2 and TRBJ2-2, and 9 junction bases match TRBD1. This receptor has the CDR3 CASRGQGNTGELFF. The nucleotide sequence reads TGTGCCAGCAGGGGACAGGGGAACACCGGGGAGCTGTTTTTT. Reference TRBV2 and TRBJ2-2 proteins supply the regions before and after the CDR3; the full variable domain is: EPEVTQTPSHQVTQMGQEVILRCVPISNHLYFYWYRQILGQKVEFLVSFYNNEISEKSEIFDDQFSVERPDGSNFTLKIRSTKLEDSAMYFCASRGQGNTGELFFGEGSRLTVL.